This section outlines one T cell receptor beta chain sequence together with its context. The data belong to a study of blood T cell repertoires in COVID-19. Study summary: Samples came from the United States, Italy and Spain, spanning acute and convalescent COVID-19. Sources were T cells, B-cell-depleted T cells, or PBMCs; the material itself was cDNA or gDNA.

Trimming cost V 2 bases and J 4 bases, with 17 bases left between them. The CDR3 spans 16 residues. Germline V gives CDR1 LGHDT, CDR2 YNNKEL (reference sequence). Original processing notes: Estimated nucleated cell counts came from reference gene primer amplification. TCRdb's copy holds only in-frame clones and misses some; the assay was immunoSEQ multiplex PCR. V, J and clone size derive from that table, while D and trimming were established from the DNA sequence. The sample has about 240,000 clones, about 86% seen once. The source material was peripheral blood. The chain carries TRBV3-1 (or the pseudogene TRBV3-2) and TRBJ1-1; TRBD1 might be the D (6 bases). The TCR comes from a man between 60 and 75 years old with acute or convalescent COVID-19. In DNA form, the CDR3 reads TGTGCCAGCAGCCAACTCGTCACAGGGTCGGTCACTGAAGCTTTCTTT. Its protein product is CASSQLVTGSVTEAFF.